This TCR beta chain appears in the sequencing data of a study of T cell responses to AZD1222 COVID-19 vaccine (dated by TCRdb to the early 2020s). Notes on the research overall: A total of more than 230 trial participants underwent TCR sequencing, of whom about 210 received two doses of AZD1222 and around 25 received two doses of the MenACWY control vaccine. Trial participants were enrolled into age subgroups of 18-55, 56-69 and 70-plus years, which contained about 160, 30 and 59 TCR-sequenced participants, respectively.

As encoded in the germline V gene (reference sequence), CDR1 is MNHNY while CDR2 is SVGAGI. V loses 6 bases at its end and J loses 3 bases; junction bases beyond the gene matches: 22. Taken from cysteine to phenylalanine, the CDR3 has 19 residues. Only the CDR3 part of the read is kept: 57 bases, read in frame from the first base. Study-wide conclusions, independent of this receptor: Because no samples from the day 14 peak response were available, repertoires could be characterized only after the peak T cell response. The 56-69-year group was small, and its depth increase did not reach significance, likely because of low power. CD4 TCRs associated with the vaccine covered the entire spike protein, and the dominant responses were in regions 160-218 and 743-854. A significant rise in spike-specific TCR breadth and depth was observed after two AZD1222 doses relative to day 0 and relative to MenACWY recipients. Only a handful of AZD1222 recipients were SARS-CoV-2 seropositive at baseline, limiting conclusions about previously exposed vaccinees. Participants were mostly white British, with more females than males. The authors suggested clonal diversity may have been underestimated. Nearly half of unique spike-specific TCRs reportedly recognized epitopes outside regions mutated in the B.1.351 and B.1.1.7 variants.

The CDR3 regions of human TCRbeta chains were subjected to immunosequencing. From the authors' description of their analysis: TCRs in the repertoires were compared against a reference library of SARS-CoV-2-specific TCRs that had been generated with the MIRA antigen-specificity platform. Breadth was defined as the fraction of unique TCRs that were SARS-CoV-2-associated, and depth was defined as the fraction of total T cells that were SARS-CoV-2-associated. Using the MIRA data, every spike-specific TCR was mapped to the spike region that the TCR reacted to and assigned to either a CD4 or a CD8 class. Log10-transformed breadth and depth values were compared by one-way ANOVA with Sidak's multiple comparisons tests. Entries here come from immuneACCESS through TCRdb and include only in-frame sequences with V and J called. Some clones fail to appear in such tables; in the studies checked, an unresolved V gene covers under half of the shortfall, and the cause of the remainder is unknown. V, J and clone size reflect that table, while D and trimming were determined from the DNA. The sample table lists 150,000 to 190,000 clones, 75% to 90% of them with a count of one. The top ten constitute approximately 7% of the sample.

As to this clone: No antigen is known for it. No quality values exist for individual bases; no much larger clone is one base distant.

The sample's time point label, decoded: sample from adult after SARS-CoV-2 infection, after symptom onset. Two convalescent COVID-19 patients, sampled after symptom onset from adults with prior SARS-CoV-2 infection, were also TCR-sequenced for comparison. The source is an adult who had recovered from COVID-19. This material consisted of peripheral blood, taken after recovery from COVID-19. The chain couples TRBV6-6 to TRBJ2-7, and 8 junction bases match TRBD1. The CDR3 reads as follows: CASSRNFSPSTGARYEQYF. The bases read TGTGCCAGCAGCCGAAATTTCAGCCCCTCGACAGGGGCCCGCTACGAGCAGTACTTC.